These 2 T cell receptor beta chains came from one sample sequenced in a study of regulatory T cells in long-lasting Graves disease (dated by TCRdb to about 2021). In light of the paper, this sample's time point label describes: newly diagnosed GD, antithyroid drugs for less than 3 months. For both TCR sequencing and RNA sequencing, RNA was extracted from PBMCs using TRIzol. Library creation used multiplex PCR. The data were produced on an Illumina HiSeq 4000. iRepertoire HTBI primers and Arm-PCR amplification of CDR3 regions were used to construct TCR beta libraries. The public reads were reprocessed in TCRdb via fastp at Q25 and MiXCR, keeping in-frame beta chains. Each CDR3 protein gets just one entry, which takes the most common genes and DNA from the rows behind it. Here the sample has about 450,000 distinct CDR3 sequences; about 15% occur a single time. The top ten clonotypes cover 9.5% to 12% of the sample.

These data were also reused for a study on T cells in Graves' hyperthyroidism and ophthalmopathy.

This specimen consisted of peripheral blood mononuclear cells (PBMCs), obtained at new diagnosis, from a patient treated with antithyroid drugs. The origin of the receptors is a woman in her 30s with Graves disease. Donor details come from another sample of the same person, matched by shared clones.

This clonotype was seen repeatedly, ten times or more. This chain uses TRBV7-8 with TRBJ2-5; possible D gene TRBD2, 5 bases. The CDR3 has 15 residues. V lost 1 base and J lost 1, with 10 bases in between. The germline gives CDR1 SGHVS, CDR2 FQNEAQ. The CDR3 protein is CASSLGRTSQETQYF. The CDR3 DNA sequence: TGTGCCAGCAGCTTAGGGAGGACCAGCCAAGAGACCCAGTACTTC.

The CDR3 reads CASSSGTVKNNEQFF. The CDR3 DNA sequence: TGTGCCAGCAGCTCCGGGACTGTGAAAAACAATGAGCAGTTCTTC. This sequence joins TRBV7-8 and TRBJ2-1; a weak D match, TRBD2 (6 bases). The CDR3 has 15 residues. Trimming pared 4 bases from V and 5 bases from J, leaving 15 bases between. The germline CDR1 and CDR2 sequences are SGHVS and FQNEAQ.